Listed here is a single T cell receptor beta chain. Its antigen is unidentified. The data are from a study of T cells in women clearing cervical HPV infection. Broader study findings: CIN3+ cases had significantly higher TCR richness than controls; evenness did not differ.

Produced via immunoSEQ multiplex PCR; TCRdb's table is partial and in-frame only. The specimen's table records tens of thousands of clones. The TCR comes from a woman between 18 and 69 years old with a cervical HPV16 infection that either progressed to CIN3+ or cleared (not recorded which). The sample was blood buffy coat.

Incomplete CDR3 DNA: TGTGCCAGCAGCCATCACCCACAGGGTGGGGAGACC. This translates into CASSHHPQGGET. The complete CDR3 reads CASSHHPQGGETQYF. The gene calls are TRBV7-7 and TRBJ2-5; the D gene is possibly TRBD1 (6 bases). Coverage ceases 3 residues before the CDR3 finishes, and the germline J gene fills in the end. Germline values: CDR1 SSHAT, CDR2 FNYEAQ (reference sequence). Between the trimmed V and J ends, which lost 5 bases and 5 bases, there was a span of 18 bases. This CDR3 contains 15 residues.